These 26 T cell receptor beta chains were all obtained from the same sample, sequenced in a study of OX40 agonist ivuxolimab in advanced cancers. Clones were read by immunoSEQ multiplex PCR, and TCRdb kept only the in-frame ones, dropping some. The sample shows 15,000 to 20,000 clones, around 81% of them seen only once. The sequencing used CD4+ or CD8+ T cells sorted from blood, collected in a trial of the OX40 agonist ivuxolimab. The receptors come from an adult with an advanced solid tumor such as melanoma, head and neck, liver or kidney cancer.

The chain couples TRBV30 to TRBJ2-1; TRBD2 is a possible D gene (6 bases). This CDR3 contains 13 residues. Germline CDR1 is GTSNPN and CDR2 is SVGIG (reference sequence). V lost 5 bases, J lost 3 bases, and 11 bases lay in between. The CDR3 nucleotides are TGTGCCTGGCTCGGGAGATTCTACAATGAGCAGTTCTTC. Encoded protein: CAWLGRFYNEQFF.

The V and J genes are TRBV28 and TRBJ2-7; 8 bases fit TRBD1. This CDR3 region has 15 residues. The trim removed 3 bases at V and 9 bases at J, leaving 13 bases unmatched. The germline CDR1 and CDR2 sequences are MDHEN and SYDVKM. The CDR3 here is CASSFPPGTGGWQYF. The DNA for the CDR3 is TGTGCCAGCAGTTTCCCCCCCGGGACAGGCGGGTGGCAGTACTTC.

V is TRBV5-5 and J is TRBJ1-5, with 7 nucleotides matching TRBD1. From germline, CDR1 is SGHKS and CDR2 YYEKEE (reference sequence). The V and J ends lost 2 bases and 3 bases, in that order; junction bases with no gene match: 5. The CDR3 consists of 15 residues. The CDR3 bases are TGTGCCAGCAGCTTATTGGGACAGATCAATCAGCCCCAGCATTTT. Residues: CASSLLGQINQPQHF.

In DNA form, the CDR3 reads TGTGCCAGCAGATTGGTCATCAATCAGCCCCAGCATTTT. This gives the protein CASRLVINQPQHF. The rearrangement links TRBV6-1 to TRBJ1-5; no reliable D call. The V end was cut by 6 bases, the J end by 3 bases, with 9 bases between. This CDR3 contains 13 residues. Germline V gene data show CDR1 as MNHNS and CDR2 as SASEGT.

Concerning this clone: This CDR3 is also generated by other DNA sequences in the sample. The chain employs TRBV28 and TRBJ2-7; D unresolved. Trimming cost V 4 bases and J 0 bases, with 4 bases left between them. The CDR3 is 12 residues long. Germline CDR1 reads MDHEN; CDR2 reads SYDVKM. The DNA of the CDR3 is TGTGCCAGCAGTTCGAGCTCCTACGAGCAGTACTTC. Its protein is CASSSSSYEQYF.

The chain combines TRBV6-5 with TRBJ1-2; possible D gene TRBD1, 5 bases. In germline, CDR1 is MNHEY, CDR2 SVGAGI. The length of the CDR3 is 11 residues. The ends were cut back, 10 bases at V and 4 bases at J, with 10 bases in the middle. DNA for the CDR3: TGTGCCACCAGGGCAACCTATGGCTACACCTTC. Protein sequence: CATRATYGYTF.

The chain recombines TRBV7-3 with TRBJ2-2; 9 bases are a match to TRBD2. Germline values: CDR1 SGHTA, CDR2 FQGTGA. Trimming at V came to 5 bases and at J to 5 bases, leaving 6 bases not matched to a gene. This CDR3 comprises 15 residues. CDR3: CASSQGLAGTGELFF. DNA of the CDR3: TGTGCCAGCAGCCAAGGGCTAGCGGGAACCGGGGAGCTGTTTTTT.

V is TRBV27 and J is TRBJ2-1; D gene uncertain. The CDR3 extends over 13 amino acids. Trimming took 0 bases from V and 10 from J, leaving 10 bases between them. Germline values: CDR1 MNHEY, CDR2 SMNVEV (reference sequence). In nucleotides, the CDR3 is TGTGCCAGCAGTTTATCACAAGCTCCCGAGCAGTTCTTC. Translation gives CASSLSQAPEQFF.

The chain couples TRBV27 to TRBJ1-2; D perhaps matches TRBD1 (6 bases). CDR1 is MNHEY and CDR2 is SMNVEV in the germline V gene (reference sequence). The CDR3 spans 10 residues. The V and J ends lost 10 bases and 7 bases respectively, with 10 bases between them. CDR3 amino acids: CAITGFGYTF. The CDR3 region has the DNA TGTGCCATCACAGGGTTTGGCTACACCTTC.

This clone is medium-sized by share. Other DNA sequences in the sample encode the same CDR3. The chain employs TRBV7-2 and TRBJ2-1; D is unclear. Per the germline V gene, CDR1 is SGHTA and CDR2 is FQGNSA. Trimming pared 5 bases from V and 10 bases from J, leaving 9 bases between. This CDR3 comprises 11 residues. The CDR3 DNA is TGTGCCAGCAGCCCCATCCGCGAGCAGTTCTTC. It encodes CASSPIREQFF. The whole variable domain, filled in from reference TRBV7-2 and TRBJ2-1, reads GAGVSQSPSNKVTEKGKDVELRCDPISGHTALYWYRQSLGQGLEFLIYFQGNSAPDKSGLPSDRFSAERTGGSVSTLTIQRTQQEDSAVYLCASSPIREQFFGPGTRLTVL.

The V and J genes are TRBV6-1 and TRBJ1-4; possibly TRBD1 for D (5 bases). CDR1 is MNHNS, CDR2 SASEGT, per germline. Trimming took 8 bases from V and 4 from J, leaving 8 bases between them. CDR3 length: 12 amino acids. This CDR3 is CASGGHNEKLFF. The DNA of the CDR3 is TGTGCCAGCGGAGGACATAATGAAAAACTGTTTTTT.

The rearrangement joins TRBV6-1 to TRBJ1-1; a possible D gene is TRBD1 (5 bases). Germline CDR1 reads MNHNS; CDR2 reads SASEGT. This CDR3 is built from 15 residues. The ends were cut back, 3 bases at V and 5 bases at J, with 16 bases in the middle. In DNA, the CDR3 is TGTGCCAGCAGTGATTCGGCGGGGGTACGGACTGAAGCTTTCTTT. It yields the protein CASSDSAGVRTEAFF.

The chain combines TRBV30 with TRBJ2-3; possibly TRBD2 for D (5 bases). Trimming stripped 4 bases from V and 6 bases from J, with 20 bases between. Germline V CDR1 and CDR2: GTSNPN, SVGIG (reference sequence). The CDR3 length is 15 residues. The CDR3 nucleotides are TGTGCCTGGATTCCGAGGGCCTACGTGGGGGATACGCAGTATTTT. Its protein is CAWIPRAYVGDTQYF.

The chain couples TRBV15 to TRBJ2-2; no reliable D call. Between the trimmed V and J ends, which lost 1 base and 6 bases, there was a span of 3 bases. This CDR3 is 12 amino acids long. Germline-derived CDR1 and CDR2 are LNHNV and YYDKDF (reference sequence). DNA for the CDR3: TGTGCCACCAGCAGAGGGTCCGGGGAGCTGTTTTTT. This translates into CATSRGSGELFF.

The CDR3 coding sequence is TGTGCCAGCAGCTCCTCAAGTCGGAATACGCAGTATTTT. As protein: CASSSSSRNTQYF. The V gene is TRBV7-2, the J gene TRBJ2-3; no definite D call. The length of the CDR3 is 13 residues. Germline V gene data show CDR1 as SGHTA and CDR2 as FQGNSA. V was trimmed by 4 bases and J by 7 bases, leaving 12 bases between them.

CDR3 sequence reads: CASSLGTLRVTGELFF. In DNA form, the CDR3 reads TGTGCCAGCAGCCTAGGGACGCTCCGCGTCACCGGGGAGCTGTTTTTT. The V gene is TRBV9, the J gene TRBJ2-2; D is perhaps TRBD1 or TRBD2 (5 bases each). This CDR3 comprises 16 residues. Between the trimmed V and J ends, which lost 4 bases and 4 bases, there was a span of 17 bases. CDR1 SGDLS and CDR2 YYNGEE come from the germline V gene.

The gene calls are TRBV5-1 and TRBJ2-3; D gene uncertain. The length of the CDR3 is 15 residues. In germline, CDR1 is SGHRS, CDR2 YFSETQ. Trimming left V 5 bases short and J 2 bases short, with 15 bases between. This CDR3 is CASRNLGEPTDTQYF. The CDR3 nucleotides are TGCGCCAGCAGGAACTTAGGAGAACCCACAGATACGCAGTATTTT.

The rearrangement joins TRBV6-4 to TRBJ1-1, with D perhaps matching TRBD1 (6 bases). This CDR3 spans 13 amino acids. V lost 5 bases to trimming and J lost 1 base, with 8 bases between them. The V gene's germline CDR1 is MRHNA and CDR2 SNTAGT. CDR3 in amino acids: CASSRQENTEAFF. For the CDR3, the DNA is TGTGCCAGCAGTCGACAGGAGAACACTGAAGCTTTCTTT.

V gene TRBV23-1 combines with J gene TRBJ2-1; TRBD1 matches at 11 bases. TRBV23-1 carries the ORF label, with uncertain function. The CDR3 runs 16 residues. Unmatched junction bases numbered 8, after V lost 6 bases and J lost 4 bases. This CDR3 is CASREGGTGGYNEQFF. The CDR3 DNA reads as TGCGCCAGCAGGGAGGGCGGGACAGGGGGGTACAATGAGCAGTTCTTC.

J is TRBJ2-7 and V is TRBV27; 9 nucleotides match TRBD2. The germline CDR1 and CDR2 sequences are MNHEY and SMNVEV (reference sequence). After removal of 3 bases from V and 1 base from J, the junction contained 4 bases not matched to a gene. The CDR3 is 15 amino acids. The CDR3 loop reads CASSLAGGSSYEQYF. CDR3 nucleotides: TGTGCCAGCAGTTTGGCGGGAGGGTCTTCCTACGAGCAGTACTTC.

This clone was found once. The rearrangement uses TRBV20-1 and TRBJ2-7, with D unclear. V lost 1 base to trimming and J lost 5 bases, with 6 bases between them. Germline V gene sequence: CDR1 DFQATT, CDR2 SNEGSKA (reference sequence). The CDR3 has 11 amino acids. Written as DNA, the CDR3 is TGCAGTGCTAGAGTGGATGACGAGCAGTACTTC. Translating gives CSARVDDEQYF.

CDR3 in amino acids: CASSLEVSYEQYF. DNA for the CDR3: TGCGCCAGCAGCTTGGAGGTCTCCTACGAGCAGTACTTC. The rearrangement joins TRBV5-1 to TRBJ2-7; D is ambiguous. Trimming took 0 bases from V and 0 from J, leaving 4 bases between them. CDR3 size: 13 residues. Germline V gives CDR1 SGHRS, CDR2 YFSETQ.

The J gene is TRBJ2-7, the V gene TRBV4-2; 12 bases line up with TRBD2. The CDR3 is 16 residues long. Germline loops: CDR1 LGHNA, CDR2 YNFKEQ. Trimming at V came to 5 bases and at J to 5 bases, leaving 10 bases not matched to a gene. This CDR3 is CASSDGLAGLMDEQYF. For the CDR3, the DNA is TGTGCCAGCAGCGACGGACTAGCGGGATTAATGGACGAGCAGTACTTC.

The chain combines TRBV5-1 with TRBJ2-4, with D perhaps matching TRBD1 (5 bases). Germline V CDR1 and CDR2: SGHRS, YFSETQ. The V end was cut by 2 bases, the J end by 7 bases, with 13 bases between. CDR3 length: 14 amino acids. CDR3 DNA sequence: TGCGCCAGCAGCTTTACAGGTTTTAATAACATTCAGTACTTC. The encoded protein is CASSFTGFNNIQYF. The variable domain in full, with the rest retrieved from reference TRBV5-1 and TRBJ2-4, is KAGVTQTPRYLIKTRGQQVTLSCSPISGHRSVSWYQQTPGQGLQFLFEYFSETQRNKGNFPGRFSGRQFSNSRSEMNVSTLELGDSALYLCASSFTGFNNIQYFGAGTRLSVL.

This chain uses TRBV4-2 with TRBJ1-2; D not resolved. CDR3 length: 16 amino acids. The V gene's germline CDR1 is LGHNA and CDR2 YNFKEQ. Trimming pared 0 bases from V and 4 bases from J, leaving 15 bases between. CDR3 DNA sequence: TGTGCCAGCAGCCAAGATACGGGTCGCAGTGCCTATGGCTACACCTTC. Its translation is CASSQDTGRSAYGYTF.

The genes are TRBV29-1 and TRBJ2-3, with D unclear. V lost 1 base and J 13 bases, leaving 15 bases between the germline ends. Germline V gene data show CDR1 as SQVTM and CDR2 as ANQGSEA. The CDR3 spans 12 residues. The CDR3 here is CSVEGTGQTEYF. CDR3 DNA: TGCAGCGTTGAAGGGACCGGCCAGACGGAGTATTTT.